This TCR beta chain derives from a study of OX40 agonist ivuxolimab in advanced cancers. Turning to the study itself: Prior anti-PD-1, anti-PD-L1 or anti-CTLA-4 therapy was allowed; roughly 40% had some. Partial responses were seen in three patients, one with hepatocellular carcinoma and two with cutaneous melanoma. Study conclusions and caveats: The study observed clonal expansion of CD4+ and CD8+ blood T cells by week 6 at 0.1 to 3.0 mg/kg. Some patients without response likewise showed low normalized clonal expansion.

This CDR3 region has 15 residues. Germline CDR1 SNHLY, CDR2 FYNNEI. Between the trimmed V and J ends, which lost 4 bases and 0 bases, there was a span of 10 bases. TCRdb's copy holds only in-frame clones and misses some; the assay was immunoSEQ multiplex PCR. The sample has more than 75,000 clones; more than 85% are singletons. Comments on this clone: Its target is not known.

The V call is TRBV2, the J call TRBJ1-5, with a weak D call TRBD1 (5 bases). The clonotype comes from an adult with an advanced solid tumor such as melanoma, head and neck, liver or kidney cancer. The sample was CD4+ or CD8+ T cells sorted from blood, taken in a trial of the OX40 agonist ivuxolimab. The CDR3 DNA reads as TGTGCCAGCAGTGCCCAGGGAAATAGCAATCAGCCCCAGCATTTT. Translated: CASSAQGNSNQPQHF.